The clone carrying this T cell receptor beta chain was observed a handful of times. The target antigen is unknown. The sample comes from a study of human T cells and chemical hapten exposure. Study-level results: The immune response of these alopecia patients might not match healthy individuals'.

As to time point: patch test 2, 6 weeks after DPC sensitization. Sample treatment: therapeutic diphenylcyclopropenone sensitization with weekly scalp DPC. Library preparation tagged each individual cDNA molecule with a unique molecular identifier. TCRdb analysed the RACE reads with MiXCR anew, one entry per CDR3 protein. The sample carries tens of thousands of distinct CDR3 sequences, over 9.5% recorded once. The V segment lost 1 base and the J segment 4 bases; nucleotides outside the gene matches: 6. The CDR3 runs to 16 residues. Germline loops: CDR1 LGHDT, CDR2 YNNKEL (reference sequence). Sequencing was performed on whole blood, taken in connection with sensitization to the hapten diphenylcyclopropenone (DPC). The V and J genes are TRBV3-1 and TRBJ2-7; 11 bases fit TRBD2. This TCR derives from a woman aged 50 to 65 with alopecia areata. Some clones in this sample may be carry-over from other donors' samples. CDR3 loop: CASSQATSGSPYEQYF. The CDR3 bases are TGTGCCAGCAGCCAAGCTACTAGCGGGAGCCCATACGAGCAGTACTTC.